A selection of T cell receptor beta chains follows, all from one sample in a study of OX40 agonist ivuxolimab in advanced cancers. The data were produced by immunoSEQ multiplex PCR, yet TCRdb's version contains in-frame clones alone and is incomplete. The profile covers around 68,000 clones, with 85% to 95% appearing a single time and 0.85% to 1.2% taken by the ten largest. The sequences come from CD4+ or CD8+ T cells sorted from blood, collected in a trial of the OX40 agonist ivuxolimab. The receptors here all came from an adult with an advanced solid tumor such as melanoma, head and neck, liver or kidney cancer. Each CDR3 is given with its conserved first and last residue. D genes are given only for firm matches. Clone size is not always given. Where it is, it says once, few, many or a class for expanded clones.

cdr3_aa cdr3_nt j_call d_call clone_size v_call
CASPEGRYLAKNIQYF TGTGCCAGCCCAGAGGGACGGTACCTGGCCAAAAACATTCAGTACTTC TRBJ2-4 - - TRBV21-1
CASSAPTSGGGNYGYTF TGTGCCAGCAGCGCGCCCACCTCCGGGGGCGGGAACTATGGCTACACCTTC TRBJ1-2 - once TRBV9
CASSQTSGGSYNEQFF TGCGCCAGCAGCCAGACTAGCGGGGGGTCCTACAATGAGCAGTTCTTC TRBJ2-1 TRBD2 - TRBV5-1
CASSPGVPYQETQYF TGCGCCAGCAGCCCGGGGGTGCCCTACCAAGAGACCCAGTACTTC TRBJ2-5 - - TRBV10-1
CASSEVRGVSTDTQYF TGTGCCAGCAGTGAAGTAAGGGGGGTCAGTACAGATACGCAGTATTTT TRBJ2-3 - - TRBV2
CASSQNRNTEAFF TGTGCCAGTAGCCAGAATAGGAACACTGAAGCTTTCTTT TRBJ1-1 - - TRBV19
CASSINGYTEAFF TGTGCCAGTAGTATAAACGGCTACACTGAAGCTTTCTTT TRBJ1-1 - - TRBV19
CASSLSGRGYNEQFF TGTGCCAGCAGCTTGAGCGGGAGAGGCTACAATGAGCAGTTCTTC TRBJ2-1 TRBD2 - TRBV5-4
CASSPTSSGADTQYF TGCGCCAGCAGCCCAACATCTAGCGGGGCAGATACGCAGTATTTT TRBJ2-3 TRBD2 - TRBV5-1
CASRDSDYEQYF TGTGCCAGCCGCGACAGCGACTACGAGCAGTACTTC TRBJ2-7 - - TRBV6-6
CASSLGRAPQETQYF TGTGCCAGCAGCTTAGGCCGGGCCCCTCAAGAGACCCAGTACTTC TRBJ2-5 - - TRBV7-9
CAISEGQNQETQYF TGTGCCATCAGTGAGGGACAGAACCAAGAGACCCAGTACTTC TRBJ2-5 - - TRBV10-3
CASSLGTGEETQYF TGCGCCAGCAGCTTGGGGACAGGGGAAGAGACCCAGTACTTC TRBJ2-5 TRBD1 - TRBV5-1
CASSLGGTDTQYF TGTGCCAGCAGCTTAGGGGGCACAGATACGCAGTATTTT TRBJ2-3 - - TRBV7-8
CASSAGPYNEQFF TGTGCCAGCAGCGCGGGGCCGTACAATGAGCAGTTCTTC TRBJ2-1 - - TRBV5-4
CASSPIEGAYYGYTF TGTGCCAGCTCACCAATTGAGGGGGCGTATTATGGCTACACCTTC TRBJ1-2 TRBD1 - TRBV18
CSAIQQETQYF TGCAGTGCCATACAGCAAGAGACCCAGTACTTC TRBJ2-5 - - TRBV20-1
CASSDYASSSLTF TGTGCCAGCAGTGACTACGCATCGAGTTCCCTGACTTTC TRBJ2-6 - - TRBV6-1
CASRTGQYGYTF TGTGCCAGCAGAACAGGACAGTATGGCTACACCTTC TRBJ1-2 - - TRBV7-8
CASSQNNAGGPNEQFF TGTGCCAGCTCACAAAACAACGCGGGGGGGCCAAATGAGCAGTTCTTC TRBJ2-1 TRBD2 - TRBV18
CASSLPGQGAHEQYF TGTGCCAGCAGCCTACCGGGACAGGGGGCTCACGAGCAGTACTTC TRBJ2-7 TRBD1 - TRBV5-4
CASSNRLPGQGTGLAGDTQYF TGTGCCAGCAGCAATCGACTACCGGGACAGGGGACAGGATTAGCGGGAGATACGCAGTATTTT TRBJ2-3 - - TRBV21-1
CASSVFGNTIYF TGTGCCAGCAGCGTCTTTGGAAACACCATATATTTT TRBJ1-3 - - TRBV5-4
CASRTDTNTGELFF TGTGCCAGCAGGACCGACACGAACACCGGGGAGCTGTTTTTT TRBJ2-2 - - TRBV6-5
CASSLIDGNEQFF TGTGCCAGCAGCTTAATCGACGGGAATGAGCAGTTCTTC TRBJ2-1 - few TRBV7-3
CAWMAQTNSPLHF TGTGCCTGGATGGCGCAGACGAATTCACCCCTCCACTTT TRBJ1-6 - - TRBV30
CASGSGTSDTGELFF TGCGCCAGCGGATCCGGGACTAGCGACACCGGGGAGCTGTTTTTT TRBJ2-2 TRBD2 - TRBV5-1
CASSPPDRTEQYF TGTGCCAGCTCACCACCGGACAGGACCGAGCAGTACTTC TRBJ2-7 TRBD1 - TRBV18
CATSRDSGHPNTEAFF TGTGCCACCAGCAGAGATAGCGGACACCCAAACACTGAAGCTTTCTTT TRBJ1-1 - - TRBV15
CASKTDGNTIYF TGTGCCAGCAAGACAGACGGAAACACCATATATTTT TRBJ1-3 - - TRBV28
CAWTMGGYGYTF TGTGCCTGGACTATGGGGGGCTATGGCTACACCTTC TRBJ1-2 - few TRBV30
CASSQPYFLDRNSNQPQHF TGCGCCAGCAGTCAGCCGTACTTCTTGGACAGAAATAGCAATCAGCCCCAGCATTTT TRBJ1-5 - - TRBV23-1
CASSLDQPGYNEQFF TGTGCCAGCAGCTTAGATCAACCTGGATACAATGAGCAGTTCTTC TRBJ2-1 - - TRBV7-9
CAISALGEQFF TGTGCCATCAGCGCCTTAGGGGAGCAGTTCTTC TRBJ2-1 - - TRBV10-3
CAISELEGQNYGYTF TGTGCCATCAGTGAGTTGGAGGGACAGAACTATGGCTACACCTTC TRBJ1-2 TRBD1 - TRBV10-3
CASSPKEGEQFF TGTGCCAGCAGCCCCAAGGAGGGTGAGCAGTTCTTC TRBJ2-1 - - TRBV11-3
CASSPTPGEEKLFF TGCGCCAGCAGCCCGACACCAGGAGAAGAAAAACTGTTTTTT TRBJ1-4 - - TRBV5-1
CASSWAGGDQPQHF TGCGCCAGCAGCTGGGCAGGGGGAGATCAGCCCCAGCATTTT TRBJ1-5 TRBD1 - TRBV5-1
CASSLDTKSYEQYF TGTGCCAGCAGCTTAGATACCAAATCCTACGAGCAGTACTTC TRBJ2-7 - few TRBV11-2
CASSYWRDVNQPQHF TGTGCCAGCAGTTACTGGCGGGATGTCAATCAGCCCCAGCATTTT TRBJ1-5 - - TRBV6-6
CASSSGQNTEAFF TGTGCCAGCAGCTCCGGACAGAACACTGAAGCTTTCTTT TRBJ1-1 - - TRBV7-8
CASSESTTGSLYEQYF TGCGCCAGCAGTGAGTCGACTACGGGGAGTCTCTACGAGCAGTACTTC TRBJ2-7 - - TRBV10-1
CASSYQKVGHTEAFF TGTGCCAGCAGTTACCAAAAGGTTGGGCACACTGAAGCTTTCTTT TRBJ1-1 - - TRBV6-6
CASSESGHNQPQHF TGTGCCAGCAGTGAATCAGGGCACAATCAGCCCCAGCATTTT TRBJ1-5 - - TRBV6-1
CASSVGLRLNNEQFF TGTGCCAGCAGCGTAGGACTGCGATTGAACAATGAGCAGTTCTTC TRBJ2-1 - - TRBV9
CAWNQGGTEAFF TGTGCCTGGAATCAGGGGGGAACTGAAGCTTTCTTT TRBJ1-1 TRBD1 few TRBV30
CASSLGQGETDTQYF TGTGCCAGCAGCTTAGGACAGGGGGAGACAGATACGCAGTATTTT TRBJ2-3 TRBD1 - TRBV11-3
CASSVAQSGGTDNEQFF TGTGCCAGCAGCGTAGCCCAAAGTGGAGGTACAGACAATGAGCAGTTCTTC TRBJ2-1 - - TRBV9
CASSVDQGRHSGNTIYF TGTGCCAGCAGCGTAGATCAGGGGCGTCACTCTGGAAACACCATATATTTT TRBJ1-3 - - TRBV9
CASSFTGSTNEKLFF TGCGCCAGCAGCTTCACAGGGAGCACTAATGAAAAACTGTTTTTT TRBJ1-4 - - TRBV5-1